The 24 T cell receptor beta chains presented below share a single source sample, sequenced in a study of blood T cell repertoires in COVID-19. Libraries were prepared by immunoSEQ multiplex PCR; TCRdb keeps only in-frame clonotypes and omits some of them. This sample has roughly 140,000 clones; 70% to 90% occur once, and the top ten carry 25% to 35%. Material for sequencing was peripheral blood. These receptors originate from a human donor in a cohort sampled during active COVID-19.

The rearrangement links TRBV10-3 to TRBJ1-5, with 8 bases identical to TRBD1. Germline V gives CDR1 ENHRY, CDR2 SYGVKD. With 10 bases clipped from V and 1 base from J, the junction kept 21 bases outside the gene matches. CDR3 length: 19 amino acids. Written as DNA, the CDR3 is TGTGCCACCAGGCGAACTGTCGGGCTGGACAGGGCAAGCAATCAGCCCCAGCATTTT. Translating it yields CATRRTVGLDRASNQPQHF.

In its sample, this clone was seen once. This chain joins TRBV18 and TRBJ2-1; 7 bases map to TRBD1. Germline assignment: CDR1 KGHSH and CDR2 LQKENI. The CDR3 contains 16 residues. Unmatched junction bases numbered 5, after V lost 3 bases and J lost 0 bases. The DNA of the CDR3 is TGTGCCAGCTCACCGACCCGGGACAGCTCCTACAATGAGCAGTTCTTC. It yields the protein CASSPTRDSSYNEQFF. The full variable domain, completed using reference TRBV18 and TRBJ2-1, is NAGVMQNPRHLVRRRGQEARLRCSPMKGHSHVYWYRQLPEEGLKFMVYLQKENIIDESGMPKERFSAEFPKEGPSILRIQQVVRGDSAAYFCASSPTRDSSYNEQFFGPGTRLTVL.

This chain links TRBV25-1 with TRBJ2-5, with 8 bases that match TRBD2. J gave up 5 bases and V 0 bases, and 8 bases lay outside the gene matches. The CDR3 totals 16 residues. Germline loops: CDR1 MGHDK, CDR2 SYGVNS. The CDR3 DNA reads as TGTGCCAGCAGTGAATATGGGTCGGGGGGGCGTGAGACCCAGTACTTC. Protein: CASSEYGSGGRETQYF.

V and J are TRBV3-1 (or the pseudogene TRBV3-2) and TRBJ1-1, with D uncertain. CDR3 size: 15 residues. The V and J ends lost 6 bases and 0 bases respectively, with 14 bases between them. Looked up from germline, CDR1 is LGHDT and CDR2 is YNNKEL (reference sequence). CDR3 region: CASSGPGSLNTEAFF. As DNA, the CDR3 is TGTGCCAGCAGTGGTCCGGGGTCACTGAACACTGAAGCTTTCTTT.

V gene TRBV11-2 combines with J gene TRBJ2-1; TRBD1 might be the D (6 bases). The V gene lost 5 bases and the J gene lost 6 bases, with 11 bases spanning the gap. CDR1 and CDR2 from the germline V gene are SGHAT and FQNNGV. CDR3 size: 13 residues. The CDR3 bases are TGTGCCAGCAGCCCCGACAGGATCAATGAGCAGTTCTTC. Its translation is CASSPDRINEQFF.

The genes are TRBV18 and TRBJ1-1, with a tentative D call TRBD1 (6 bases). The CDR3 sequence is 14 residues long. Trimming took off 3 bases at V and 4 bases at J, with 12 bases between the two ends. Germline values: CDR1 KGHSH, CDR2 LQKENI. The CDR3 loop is CASSPITGSTEAFF. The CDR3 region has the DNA TGTGCCAGCTCACCTATTACAGGGAGCACTGAAGCTTTCTTT.

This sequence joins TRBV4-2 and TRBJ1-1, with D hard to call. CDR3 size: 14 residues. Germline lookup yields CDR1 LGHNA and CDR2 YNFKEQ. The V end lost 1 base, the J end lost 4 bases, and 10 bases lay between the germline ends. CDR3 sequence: CASSQGHQTTEAFF. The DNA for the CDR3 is TGTGCCAGCAGCCAAGGACACCAGACCACTGAAGCTTTCTTT.

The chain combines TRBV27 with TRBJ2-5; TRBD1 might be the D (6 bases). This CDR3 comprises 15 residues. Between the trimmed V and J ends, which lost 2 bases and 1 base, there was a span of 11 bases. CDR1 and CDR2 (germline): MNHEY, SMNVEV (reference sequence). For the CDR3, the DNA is TGTGCCAGCAGTTTACGCAGGGGTTTCCAAGAGACCCAGTACTTC. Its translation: CASSLRRGFQETQYF.

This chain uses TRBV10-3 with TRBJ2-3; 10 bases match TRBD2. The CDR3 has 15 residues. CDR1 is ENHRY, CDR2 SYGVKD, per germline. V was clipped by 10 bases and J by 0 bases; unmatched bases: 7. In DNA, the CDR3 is TGTGCCACCTTTACTAGCGGGGATAGCACAGATACGCAGTATTTT. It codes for CATFTSGDSTDTQYF.

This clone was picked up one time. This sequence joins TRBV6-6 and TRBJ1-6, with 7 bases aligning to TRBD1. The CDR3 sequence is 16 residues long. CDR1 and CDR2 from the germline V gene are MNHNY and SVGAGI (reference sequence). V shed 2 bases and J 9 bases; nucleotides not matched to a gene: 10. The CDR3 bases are TGTGCCAGCAGTTACGGACAGGATTGGGCTGGTTCACCCCTCCACTTT. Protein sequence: CASSYGQDWAGSPLHF.

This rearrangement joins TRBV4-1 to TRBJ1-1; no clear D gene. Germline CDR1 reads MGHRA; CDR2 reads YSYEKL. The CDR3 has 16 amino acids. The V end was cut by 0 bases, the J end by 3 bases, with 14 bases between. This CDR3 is CASSQESATGYTEAFF. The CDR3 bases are TGCGCCAGCAGCCAAGAGAGCGCGACGGGATACACTGAAGCTTTCTTT.

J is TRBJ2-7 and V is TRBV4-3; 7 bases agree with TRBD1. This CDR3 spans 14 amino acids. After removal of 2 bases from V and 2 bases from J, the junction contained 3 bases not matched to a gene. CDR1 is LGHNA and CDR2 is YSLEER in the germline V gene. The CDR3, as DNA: TGCGCCAGCAGCCAACTACAGGGGACCTACGAGCAGTACTTC. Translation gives CASSQLQGTYEQYF.

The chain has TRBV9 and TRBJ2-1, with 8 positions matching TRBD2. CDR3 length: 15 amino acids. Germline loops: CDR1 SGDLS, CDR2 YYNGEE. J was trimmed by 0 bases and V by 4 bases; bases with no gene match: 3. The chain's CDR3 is CASSTSGGSYNEQFF. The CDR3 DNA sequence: TGTGCCAGCAGCACGAGCGGGGGCTCCTACAATGAGCAGTTCTTC. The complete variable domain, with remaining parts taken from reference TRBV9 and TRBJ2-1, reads DSGVTQTPKHLITATGQRVTLRCSPRSGDLSVYWYQQSLDQGLQFLIQYYNGEERAKGNILERFSAQQFPDLHSELNLSSLELGDSALYFCASSTSGGSYNEQFFGPGTRLTVL.

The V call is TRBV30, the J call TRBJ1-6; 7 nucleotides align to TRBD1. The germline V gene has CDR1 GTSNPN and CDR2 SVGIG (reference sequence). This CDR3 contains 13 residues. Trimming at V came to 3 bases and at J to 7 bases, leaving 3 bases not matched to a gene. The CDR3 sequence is CAWRRQGNSPLHF. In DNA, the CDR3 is TGTGCCTGGAGACGACAGGGCAATTCACCCCTCCACTTT. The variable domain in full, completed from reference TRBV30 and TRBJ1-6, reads SQTIHQWPATLVQPVGSPLSLECTVEGTSNPNLYWYRQAAGRGLQLLFYSVGIGQISSEVPQNLSASRPQDRQFILSSKKLLLSDSGFYLCAWRRQGNSPLHFGNGTRLTVT.

CDR3 amino acids: CASSPLILGATEAFF. CDR3 bases: TGTGCCAGTTCCCCGCTGATTTTAGGGGCCACTGAAGCTTTCTTT. The genes are TRBV3-1 (or the pseudogene TRBV3-2) and TRBJ1-1; D is possibly TRBD1 (5 bases). The CDR3 runs to 15 residues. The germline CDR1 and CDR2 sequences are LGHDT and YNNKEL (reference sequence). Deletions cut 9 bases from V and 4 bases from J, with 21 bases between.

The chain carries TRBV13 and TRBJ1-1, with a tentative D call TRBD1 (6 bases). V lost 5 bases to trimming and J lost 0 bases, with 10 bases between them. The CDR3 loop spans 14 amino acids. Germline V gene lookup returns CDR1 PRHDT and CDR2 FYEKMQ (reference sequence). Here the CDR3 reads CASSIWDMNTEAFF. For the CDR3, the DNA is TGTGCCAGCAGCATATGGGACATGAACACTGAAGCTTTCTTT.

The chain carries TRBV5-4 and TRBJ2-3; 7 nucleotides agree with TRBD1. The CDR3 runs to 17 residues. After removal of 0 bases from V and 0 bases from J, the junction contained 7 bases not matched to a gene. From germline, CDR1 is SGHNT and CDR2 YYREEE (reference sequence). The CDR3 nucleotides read TGTGCCAGCAGCTTGGTGGCAGGGGGAGCGAGCACAGATACGCAGTATTTT. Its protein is CASSLVAGGASTDTQYF. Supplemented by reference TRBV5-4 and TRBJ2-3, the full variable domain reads ETGVTQSPTHLIKTRGQQVTLRCSSQSGHNTVSWYQQALGQGPQFIFQYYREEENGRGNFPPRFSGLQFPNYSSELNVNALELDDSALYLCASSLVAGGASTDTQYFGPGTRLTVL.

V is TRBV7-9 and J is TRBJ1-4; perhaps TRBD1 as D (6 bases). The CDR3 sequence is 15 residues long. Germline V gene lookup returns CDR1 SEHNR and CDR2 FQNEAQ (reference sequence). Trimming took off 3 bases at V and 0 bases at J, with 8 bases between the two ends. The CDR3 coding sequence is TGTGCCAGCAGCTTGGACAGTGCAACTAATGAAAAACTGTTTTTT. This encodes CASSLDSATNEKLFF.

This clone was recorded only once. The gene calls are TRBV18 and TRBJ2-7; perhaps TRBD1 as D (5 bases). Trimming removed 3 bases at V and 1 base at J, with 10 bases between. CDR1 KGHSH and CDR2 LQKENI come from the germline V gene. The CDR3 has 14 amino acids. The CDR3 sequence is CASSPRRGSYEQYF. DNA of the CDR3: TGTGCCAGCTCACCTCGAAGGGGTTCCTACGAGCAGTACTTC.

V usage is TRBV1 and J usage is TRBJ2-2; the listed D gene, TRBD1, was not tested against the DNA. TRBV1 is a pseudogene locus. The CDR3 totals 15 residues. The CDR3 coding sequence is TGCACCAGCAGCCAAGCGACAGGGGAGACCGGGGAGCTGTTTTTT. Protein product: CTSSQATGETGELFF.

CDR3 protein: CASSFGLAGLQFF. CDR3 DNA sequence: TGTGCCAGCAGCTTTGGACTAGCGGGCCTGCAGTTCTTC. The chain links TRBV3-1 (or the pseudogene TRBV3-2) to TRBJ2-1, with 11 bases identical to TRBD2. V lost 5 bases to trimming and J lost 12 bases; unmatched junction nucleotides: 6. The CDR3 totals 13 residues. The germline gives CDR1 LGHDT, CDR2 YNNKEL (reference sequence).

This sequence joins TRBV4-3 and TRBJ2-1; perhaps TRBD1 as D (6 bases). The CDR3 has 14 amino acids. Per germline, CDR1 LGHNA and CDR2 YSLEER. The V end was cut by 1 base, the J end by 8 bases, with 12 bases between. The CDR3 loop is CASSQAHTGYEQFF. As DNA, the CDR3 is TGCGCCAGCAGCCAAGCTCACACAGGGTATGAGCAGTTCTTC.

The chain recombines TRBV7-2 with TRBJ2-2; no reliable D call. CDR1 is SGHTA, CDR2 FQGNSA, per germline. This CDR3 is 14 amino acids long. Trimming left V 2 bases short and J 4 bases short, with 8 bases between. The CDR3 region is CASSLSSSTGELFF. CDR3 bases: TGTGCCAGCAGCTTATCCTCGAGCACCGGGGAGCTGTTTTTT.

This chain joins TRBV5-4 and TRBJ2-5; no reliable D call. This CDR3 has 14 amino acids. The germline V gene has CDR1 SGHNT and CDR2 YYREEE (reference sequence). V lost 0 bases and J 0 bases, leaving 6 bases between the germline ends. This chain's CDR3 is CASSLDYHQETQYF. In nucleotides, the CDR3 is TGTGCCAGCAGCTTGGACTACCACCAAGAGACCCAGTACTTC.